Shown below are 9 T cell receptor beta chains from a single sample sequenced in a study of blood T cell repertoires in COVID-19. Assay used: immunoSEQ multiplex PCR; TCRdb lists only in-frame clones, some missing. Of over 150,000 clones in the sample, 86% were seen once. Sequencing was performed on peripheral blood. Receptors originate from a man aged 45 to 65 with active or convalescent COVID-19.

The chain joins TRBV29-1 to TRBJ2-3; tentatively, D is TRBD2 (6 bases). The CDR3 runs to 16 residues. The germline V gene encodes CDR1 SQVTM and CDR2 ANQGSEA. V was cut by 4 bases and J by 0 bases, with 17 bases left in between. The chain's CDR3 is CSVVFGVSGSTDTQYF. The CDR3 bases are TGCAGCGTTGTTTTCGGGGTTAGCGGTAGCACAGATACGCAGTATTTT.

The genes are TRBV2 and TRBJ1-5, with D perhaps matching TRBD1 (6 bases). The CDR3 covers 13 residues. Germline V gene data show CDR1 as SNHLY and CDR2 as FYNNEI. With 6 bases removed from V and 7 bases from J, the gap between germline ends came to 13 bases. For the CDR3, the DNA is TGTGCCAGCAGGCAGGGGATTGGGCAGCCCCAGCATTTT. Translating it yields CASRQGIGQPQHF.

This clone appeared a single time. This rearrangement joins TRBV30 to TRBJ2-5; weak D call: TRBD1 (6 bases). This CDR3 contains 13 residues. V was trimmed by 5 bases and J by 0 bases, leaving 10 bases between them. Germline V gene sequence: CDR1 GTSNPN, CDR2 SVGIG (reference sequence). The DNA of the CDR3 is TGTGCCTGGGTGACAGGTTACCAAGAGACCCAGTACTTC. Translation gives CAWVTGYQETQYF.

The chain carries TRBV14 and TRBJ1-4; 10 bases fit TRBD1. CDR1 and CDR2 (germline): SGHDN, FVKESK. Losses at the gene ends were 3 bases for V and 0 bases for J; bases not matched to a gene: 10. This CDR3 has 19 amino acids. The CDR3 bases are TGTGCCAGCAGCCAGACGAAGGGACAGGGGACCCCAACTAATGAAAAACTGTTTTTT. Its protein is CASSQTKGQGTPTNEKLFF.

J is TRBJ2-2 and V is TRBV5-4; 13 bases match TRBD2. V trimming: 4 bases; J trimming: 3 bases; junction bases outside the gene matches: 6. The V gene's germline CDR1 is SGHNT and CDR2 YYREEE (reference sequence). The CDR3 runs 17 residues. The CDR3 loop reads CASSRPGLAGDTGELFF. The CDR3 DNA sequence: TGTGCCAGCAGCCGACCCGGACTAGCGGGGGACACCGGGGAGCTGTTTTTT.

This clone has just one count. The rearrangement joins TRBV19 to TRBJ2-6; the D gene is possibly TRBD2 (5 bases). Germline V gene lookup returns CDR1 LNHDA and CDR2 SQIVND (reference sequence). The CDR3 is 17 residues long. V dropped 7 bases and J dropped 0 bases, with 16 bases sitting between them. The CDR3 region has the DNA TGTGCCAGTAACGCCAGAGGGATGGGCTCTGGGGCCAACGTCCTGACTTTC. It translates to CASNARGMGSGANVLTF.

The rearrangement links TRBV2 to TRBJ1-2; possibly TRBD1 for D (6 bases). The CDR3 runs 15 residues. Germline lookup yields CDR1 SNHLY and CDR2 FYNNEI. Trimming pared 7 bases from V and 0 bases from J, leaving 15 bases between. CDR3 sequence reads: CASKGQTGANYGYTF. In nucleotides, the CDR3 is TGTGCCAGCAAAGGACAGACTGGGGCTAACTATGGCTACACCTTC.

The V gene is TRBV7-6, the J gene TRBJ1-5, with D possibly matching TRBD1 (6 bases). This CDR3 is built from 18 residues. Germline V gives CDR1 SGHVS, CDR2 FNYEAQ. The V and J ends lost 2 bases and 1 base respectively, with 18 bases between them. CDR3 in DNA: TGTGCCAGCAGCTTAAGTGGGGGGAGGGGGTTAAGCAATCAGCCCCAGCATTTT. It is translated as CASSLSGGRGLSNQPQHF.

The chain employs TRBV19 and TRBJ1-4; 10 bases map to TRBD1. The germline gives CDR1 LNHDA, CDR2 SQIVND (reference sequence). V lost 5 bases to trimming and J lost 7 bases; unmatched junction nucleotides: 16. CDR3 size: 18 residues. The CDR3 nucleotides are TGTGCCAGTAGTTCGCGGGGCGGGACAGGGGTGATTCCTGAAAAACTGTTTTTT. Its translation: CASSSRGGTGVIPEKLFF. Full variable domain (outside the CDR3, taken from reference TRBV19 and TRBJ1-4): DGGITQSPKYLFRKEGQNVTLSCEQNLNHDAMYWYRQDPGQGLRLIYYSQIVNDFQKGDIAEGYSVSREKKESFPLTVTSAQKNPTAFYLCASSSRGGTGVIPEKLFFGSGTQLSVL.